This T cell receptor (beta chain) was found in a study of blood T cell repertoires in COVID-19. Looking at the study overall: Both acute and convalescent COVID-19 samples were obtained from the United States, Italy and Spain. Nucleic acid was either cDNA or gDNA, and it came from T cells, B-cell-depleted T cells, or PBMCs.

Original analysis: Estimation of nucleated cell counts was performed using reference gene primer amplification. Assay: immunoSEQ multiplex PCR; the TCRdb copy retains only in-frame clones and omits some. V and J calls and clone size are copied from that table; D and trimming were computed from the DNA. The sample holds some 58,000 clones; 75% to 90% are singletons and the top ten take 3% to 3.5%. Germline V gene sequence: CDR1 DFQATT, CDR2 SNEGSKA (reference sequence). Trimming removed 6 bases from V and 4 bases from J, with 9 bases in between. The CDR3 is 11 residues long. V is TRBV20-1 and J is TRBJ2-5; D gene unclear. Sequenced: peripheral blood. The receptor was isolated from a human donor in a cohort sampled during active COVID-19. In nucleotides, the CDR3 is TGCAGTGCCCCAGTGGTAGAGACCCAGTACTTC. It specifies CSAPVVETQYF.